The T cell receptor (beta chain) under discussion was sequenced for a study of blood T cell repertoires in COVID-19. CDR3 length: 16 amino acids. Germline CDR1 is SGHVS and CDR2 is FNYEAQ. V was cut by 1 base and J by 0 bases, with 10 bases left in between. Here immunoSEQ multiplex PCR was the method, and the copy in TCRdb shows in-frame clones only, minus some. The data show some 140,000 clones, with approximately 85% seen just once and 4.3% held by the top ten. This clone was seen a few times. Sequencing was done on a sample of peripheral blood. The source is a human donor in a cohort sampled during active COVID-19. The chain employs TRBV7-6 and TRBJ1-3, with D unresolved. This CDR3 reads CASSLVAADSGNTIYF. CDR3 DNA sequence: TGTGCCAGCAGCTTAGTGGCGGCTGACTCTGGAAACACCATATATTTT.